These 30 T cell receptor beta chains originate from one sample sequenced in a study of blood T cells in healthy people across ages. The use of a sample-barcoded 5' primer and a J-beta primer mix characterized a second PCR of about 7 to 12 cycles. MiXCR, run by TCRdb on the 5' RACE reads, gives a single entry per CDR3 protein. The table has hundreds of thousands of distinct CDR3 sequences, 50% to 60% seen once. Sequenced material: blood. These TCRs come from a man in his 60s in good health.

The chain carries TRBV28 and TRBJ1-2; D not resolved. Germline values: CDR1 MDHEN, CDR2 SYDVKM. The CDR3 runs 12 residues. Between the trimmed V and J ends, which lost 10 bases and 7 bases, there was a span of 16 bases. CDR3 in DNA: TGTGCCACCCAGGTCACGCCCATTGGCTACACCTTC. Protein: CATQVTPIGYTF.

The genes are TRBV5-1 and TRBJ2-3; TRBD1 aligns across 8 bases. This CDR3 contains 16 residues. V was pared by 3 bases and J by 2 bases, with 8 bases of the junction left unmatched. Germline lookup yields CDR1 SGHRS and CDR2 YFSETQ. In DNA form, the CDR3 reads TGCGCCAGCAGCTCGCGGCAGGGGGCGACCACAGATACGCAGTATTTT. It yields the protein CASSSRQGATTDTQYF.

The chain employs TRBV5-1 and TRBJ2-5; TRBD2 matches 14 bases. Germline V lookup: CDR1 SGHRS, CDR2 YFSETQ. V lost 4 bases and J lost 7; bases outside the gene matches: 6. The CDR3 loop spans 15 amino acids. The CDR3 region is CASSATGTSGGTQYF. The CDR3 DNA follows: TGCGCCAGCAGCGCTACCGGGACTAGCGGGGGGACCCAGTACTTC.

This chain connects TRBV20-1 to TRBJ1-1; the D is unclear. Trimming shortened V by 5 bases and J by 1 base, and 11 bases separated the two germline ends. This CDR3 contains 13 residues. Germline V CDR1 and CDR2: DFQATT, SNEGSKA (reference sequence). CDR3 sequence reads: CSAEDHPNTEAFF. The CDR3 DNA sequence: TGCAGTGCTGAAGACCACCCGAACACTGAAGCTTTCTTT.

The chain employs TRBV20-1 and TRBJ2-3, with 13 nucleotides matching TRBD2. The CDR3 totals 16 residues. The V and J ends lost 7 bases and 6 bases, in that order; junction bases with no gene match: 13. Germline values: CDR1 DFQATT, CDR2 SNEGSKA (reference sequence). CDR3 sequence reads: CSVPILAGGPWDTQYF. CDR3 coding DNA: TGCAGTGTCCCGATACTAGCGGGAGGGCCTTGGGATACGCAGTATTTT.

The V gene is TRBV7-2, the J gene TRBJ2-1; the D is unclear. Germline values: CDR1 SGHTA, CDR2 FQGNSA. The V and J ends lost 5 bases and 7 bases respectively, with 6 bases between them. This CDR3 has 11 amino acids. This chain's CDR3 is CASSKLNEQFF. CDR3 DNA: TGTGCCAGCAGCAAGTTGAATGAGCAGTTCTTC.

This chain connects TRBV28 to TRBJ1-2, with 7 bases lining up with TRBD1. J was trimmed by 3 bases and V by 6 bases; bases with no gene match: 4. The V gene's germline CDR1 is MDHEN and CDR2 SYDVKM. This CDR3 region has 13 residues. CDR3 bases: TGTGCCAGCAGAATTACAGGGGACTATGGCTACACCTTC. Residues: CASRITGDYGYTF.

The chain combines TRBV6-2 or TRBV6-3 with TRBJ2-3, with 15 bases that match TRBD2. V shed 4 bases, J shed 6 bases, and the junction held 2 bases outside the gene matches. This CDR3 spans 15 amino acids. The germline CDR1 and CDR2 sequences are MNHEY and SVGEGT. The CDR3 DNA follows: TGTGCCAGCAGTTGGACTAGCGGGGGGGCGGATACGCAGTATTTT. Translated, it gives CASSWTSGGADTQYF.

This rearrangement joins TRBV4-2 to TRBJ2-1; D is undetermined. V was shortened by 2 bases and J by 0 bases, with 8 bases between the two germline ends. Germline assignment: CDR1 LGHNA and CDR2 YNFKEQ. The CDR3 is made up of 15 amino acids. CDR3 in DNA: TGTGCCAGCAGCCAACGGCAGGACTCCTACAATGAGCAGTTCTTC. As protein: CASSQRQDSYNEQFF.

This chain links TRBV12-3 or TRBV12-4 with TRBJ1-5; D uncertain. The CDR3 extends over 14 amino acids. Between the trimmed V and J ends, which lost 7 bases and 0 bases, there was a span of 10 bases. The CDR3 spells CASTAGYSNQPQHF. The CDR3 region has the DNA TGTGCCAGCACCGCGGGATATAGCAATCAGCCCCAGCATTTT.

This clonotype was seen only a few times. The chain joins TRBV11-1 to TRBJ2-1; D possibly corresponds to TRBD2 (6 bases). Trimming took 7 bases from V and 0 from J, leaving 13 bases between them. The germline gives CDR1 SGHAT, CDR2 FQDESV (reference sequence). This CDR3 contains 15 residues. The CDR3 reads CASNVRDSSYNEQFF. Written as DNA, the CDR3 is TGTGCCAGCAACGTCCGGGACTCCTCCTACAATGAGCAGTTCTTC.

The V call is TRBV27, the J call TRBJ2-7; D gene uncertain. In germline, CDR1 is MNHEY, CDR2 SMNVEV (reference sequence). V was cut by 6 bases and J by 0 bases, with 12 bases left in between. The length of the CDR3 is 14 residues. The DNA for the CDR3 is TGTGCCAGCAGCATAGACATGTTCTCCTACGAGCAGTACTTC. It translates to CASSIDMFSYEQYF.

This clonotype was found a few times. V is TRBV5-1 and J is TRBJ2-7, with 10 bases identical to TRBD1. The CDR3 covers 15 residues. In germline, CDR1 is SGHRS, CDR2 YFSETQ. V shed 3 bases and J 6 bases; nucleotides not matched to a gene: 9. CDR3 residues: CASSSIPGQGSEQYF. The CDR3 DNA is TGCGCCAGCAGCTCAATACCGGGACAGGGGTCCGAGCAGTACTTC. Filled out from reference TRBV5-1 and TRBJ2-7, the complete variable domain reads KAGVTQTPRYLIKTRGQQVTLSCSPISGHRSVSWYQQTPGQGLQFLFEYFSETQRNKGNFPGRFSGRQFSNSRSEMNVSTLELGDSALYLCASSSIPGQGSEQYFGPGTRLTVT.

This clonotype came up a few times. J is TRBJ2-3 and V is TRBV12-3 or TRBV12-4; D is uncertain. With 5 bases removed from V and 10 bases from J, the gap between germline ends came to 10 bases. This CDR3 spans 11 amino acids. In DNA form, the CDR3 reads TGTGCCAGCAGTCTTAGTAGTCCGCAGTATTTT. Translating it yields CASSLSSPQYF.

The V gene is TRBV7-9, the J gene TRBJ2-7; 7 nucleotides line up with TRBD1. With 2 bases clipped from V and 3 bases from J, the junction kept 4 bases outside the gene matches. CDR1 is SEHNR and CDR2 is FQNEAQ in the germline V gene (reference sequence). This CDR3 region has 14 residues. This CDR3 reads CASSLTGVDYEQYF. In nucleotides, the CDR3 is TGTGCCAGCAGCTTAACAGGGGTAGACTACGAGCAGTACTTC. Drawing the rest from reference TRBV7-9 and TRBJ2-7, the complete variable domain is DTGVSQNPRHKITKRGQNVTFRCDPISEHNRLYWYRQTLGQGPEFLTYFQNEAQLEKSRLLSDRFSAERPKGSFSTLEIQRTEQGDSAMYLCASSLTGVDYEQYFGPGTRLTVT.

This chain uses TRBV5-1 with TRBJ2-7; 9 positions agree with TRBD1. J was trimmed by 7 bases and V by 1 base; bases with no gene match: 6. CDR3 length: 14 residues. The germline CDR1 and CDR2 sequences are SGHRS and YFSETQ. DNA of the CDR3: TGCGCCAGCAGCTTGAGGGACAGGGCGGGAGAGCAGTACTTC. This gives the protein CASSLRDRAGEQYF. The full variable domain, rest sourced from reference TRBV5-1 and TRBJ2-7, is KAGVTQTPRYLIKTRGQQVTLSCSPISGHRSVSWYQQTPGQGLQFLFEYFSETQRNKGNFPGRFSGRQFSNSRSEMNVSTLELGDSALYLCASSLRDRAGEQYFGPGTRLTVT.

In this sample, this clonotype turned up once. The chain recombines TRBV9 with TRBJ2-3; 7 bases align to TRBD2. The V segment lost 7 bases and the J segment 1 base; nucleotides outside the gene matches: 12. Per the germline V gene, CDR1 is SGDLS and CDR2 is YYNGEE. CDR3 length: 16 residues. The CDR3 nucleotides are TGTGCCAGCGGGAGGGCTAATAGGCCTGGCACAGATACGCAGTATTTT. Its protein is CASGRANRPGTDTQYF. The full variable domain, in which reference TRBV9 and TRBJ2-3 provide the parts outside the CDR3, is DSGVTQTPKHLITATGQRVTLRCSPRSGDLSVYWYQQSLDQGLQFLIQYYNGEERAKGNILERFSAQQFPDLHSELNLSSLELGDSALYFCASGRANRPGTDTQYFGPGTRLTVL.

V and J are TRBV6-6 and TRBJ1-2; D is perhaps TRBD1 (5 bases). V was shortened by 0 bases and J by 2 bases, with 10 bases between the two germline ends. The V gene's germline CDR1 is MNHNY and CDR2 SVGAGI (reference sequence). This CDR3 has 15 amino acids. DNA for the CDR3: TGTGCCAGCAGTTACTCTCCAGGGAGAAACTATGGCTACACCTTC. It codes for CASSYSPGRNYGYTF.

The chain is built from TRBV12-3 or TRBV12-4 and TRBJ2-3; 14 bases are shared with TRBD2. The CDR3 runs to 18 residues. V trimming: 1 base; J trimming: 0 bases; junction bases outside the gene matches: 3. CDR3 DNA sequence: TGTGCCAGCAGTTTAGTAGGGACTAGCGGGGGAAGCACAGATACGCAGTATTTT. Amino acids: CASSLVGTSGGSTDTQYF.

The chain links TRBV5-1 to TRBJ2-1, with D possibly being TRBD1 or TRBD2 (6 bases each). V was pared by 3 bases and J by 12 bases, with 16 bases between. Germline V gene lookup returns CDR1 SGHRS and CDR2 YFSETQ. The CDR3 length is 13 residues. The CDR3 sequence: CASSWGAGSTQFF. The CDR3 DNA sequence: TGCGCCAGCAGCTGGGGGGCAGGGTCTACGCAGTTCTTC.

This clonotype was observed a single time. The chain carries TRBV6-5 and TRBJ2-1, with TRBD1 identical over 8 bases. Germline CDR1 and CDR2: MNHEY and SVGAGI. The CDR3 is 14 amino acids. Trimming cost V 6 bases and J 4 bases; bases outside gene matches: 5. The CDR3 loop is CASRGQEGYNEQFF. CDR3 DNA: TGTGCCAGCAGGGGACAGGAGGGGTACAATGAGCAGTTCTTC.

The V and J genes are TRBV27 and TRBJ2-5, with D uncertain. This CDR3 spans 12 amino acids. Deletions cut 0 bases from V and 11 bases from J, with 10 bases between. Germline loops: CDR1 MNHEY, CDR2 SMNVEV (reference sequence). CDR3 loop: CASSLSLGKQYF. The CDR3 nucleotides are TGTGCCAGCAGTTTATCGTTGGGGAAGCAGTACTTC.

The genes are TRBV7-9 and TRBJ2-7; tentatively, D is TRBD1 or TRBD2 (5 bases each). The CDR3 covers 13 residues. Germline values: CDR1 SEHNR, CDR2 FQNEAQ (reference sequence). The ends were cut back, 5 bases at V and 2 bases at J, with 10 bases in the middle. CDR3 sequence (DNA): TGTGCCAGCAGCCCCGGGGCTACCTACGAGCAGTACTTC. It specifies CASSPGATYEQYF.

In its sample, this clonotype was seen many times. The chain combines TRBV20-1 with TRBJ2-1; 10 bases agree with TRBD1. Germline loops: CDR1 DFQATT, CDR2 SNEGSKA (reference sequence). This CDR3 has 13 residues. The trim removed 3 bases at V and 7 bases at J, leaving 3 bases unmatched. CDR3 residues: CSARGQGNNEQFF. Written as DNA, the CDR3 is TGCAGTGCTAGGGGACAGGGGAATAATGAGCAGTTCTTC.

This clonotype came up once. Since the CDR3 does not end with the conserved phenylalanine or tryptophan, this likely comes from a read error. The chain carries TRBV5-1 and TRBJ2-3; the match to TRBD2 covers 13 bases. The CDR3 consists of 17 residues. Unmatched junction bases numbered 7, after V lost 2 bases and J lost 4 bases. Germline-derived CDR1 and CDR2 are SGHRS and YFSETQ. CDR3 loop: CASSLGTSGMSADTQYL. In nucleotides, the CDR3 is TGCGCCAGCAGCTTAGGGACTAGCGGGATGTCGGCAGATACGCAGTATTTA.

This clonotype was counted between two and nine times. This chain uses TRBV20-1 with TRBJ2-1; 9 bases fit TRBD2. Germline V gene sequence: CDR1 DFQATT, CDR2 SNEGSKA (reference sequence). The CDR3 covers 12 residues. Losses at the gene ends were 6 bases for V and 10 bases for J; bases not matched to a gene: 7. The CDR3 protein is CSALRLAEEQFF. The CDR3 DNA is TGCAGTGCCCTTAGACTAGCGGAGGAGCAGTTCTTC.

The V call is TRBV6-1, the J call TRBJ2-3, with 8 bases that match TRBD1. The CDR3 length is 16 residues. V lost 4 bases, J lost 0 bases, and 6 bases stayed unmatched. The V gene's germline CDR1 is MNHNS and CDR2 SASEGT. CDR3 residues: CASSVDRGRSTDTQYF. CDR3 DNA: TGTGCCAGCAGTGTCGACAGGGGCCGAAGCACAGATACGCAGTATTTT.

CDR3 DNA: TGTGCCAGCAGTTACGGTAGCGGGAGTGCTACAGATACGCAGTATTTT. Translated: CASSYGSGSATDTQYF. The gene calls are TRBV6-2 or TRBV6-3 and TRBJ2-3, with TRBD2 identical over 9 bases. Germline V lookup: CDR1 MNHEY, CDR2 SVGEGT. The CDR3 is made up of 16 amino acids. The V gene end was trimmed by 2 bases and the J gene end by 3 bases; junction bases not matched to a gene: 6.

Of note for this clonotype: A read error may explain this, as a much larger clone is one base away. V usage is TRBV3-1 and J usage is TRBJ1-1; D is undetermined. The germline gives CDR1 LGHDT, CDR2 YNNKEL (reference sequence). There are 13 residues in the CDR3. Trimming took off 3 bases at V and 6 bases at J, with 11 bases between the two ends. The CDR3 sequence: CASSHWGNAEAFF. For the CDR3, the DNA is TGTGCCAGCAGCCACTGGGGTAACGCTGAAGCTTTCTTT.

The chain links TRBV6-5 to TRBJ2-3; D is undetermined. Trimming pared 6 bases from V and 4 bases from J, leaving 8 bases between. This CDR3 comprises 12 residues. CDR1 is MNHEY, CDR2 SVGAGI, per germline. This chain's CDR3 is CASRGSADTQYF. For the CDR3, the DNA is TGTGCCAGCAGGGGTTCCGCAGATACGCAGTATTTT.